This T cell receptor (beta chain) was documented in a study of blood T cells in healthy people across ages. Study outcomes and limitations: Unknown donor CMV status possibly confounded expanded clonotype changes. In long-lived donors, naive CD4+ cell counts and diversity exceeded those of aged donors.

Using a J-beta primer mix together with a sample-barcoded 5' primer, a second PCR was run for about 6 to 11 cycles. MiXCR, run by TCRdb on the 5' RACE reads, gives a single entry per CDR3 protein. The sample yields approximately 2,000,000 distinct CDR3 sequences, about 39% seen once. This clonotype was seen more than once but under ten times. Its antigen is not known. Germline assignment: CDR1 SQVTM and CDR2 ANQGSEA. CDR3 length: 13 residues. V lost 5 bases and J 0 bases, leaving 10 bases between the germline ends. Sequencing was performed on blood. The TCR was taken from a human donor in good health. This chain uses TRBV29-1 with TRBJ1-1, with D unresolved. CDR3 DNA: TGCAGCGTTATGGGCCTTATGAACACTGAAGCTTTCTTT. Amino acid sequence: CSVMGLMNTEAFF. Together with reference TRBV29-1 and TRBJ1-1, the CDR3 gives the full variable domain: SAVISQKPSRDICQRGTSLTIQCQVDSQVTMMFWYRQQPGQSLTLIATANQGSEATYESGFVIDKFPISRPNLTFSTLTVSNMSPEDSSIYLCSVMGLMNTEAFFGQGTRLTVV.